The clone carrying this T cell receptor (beta chain) turned up a few times. Its antigen is as yet unknown. This sample is drawn from a study of cytomegalovirus exposure and HLA in healthy donors. At the level of the study: In an earlier analysis, 90 million to 130 million unique TCR beta sequences were found from 150 million to 200 million T cells. Inside one of the first data releases sat tens of millions of unique TCRs taken from HLA-typed donors.

Study-level points and caveats: The dataset shows that most TCR sequences were rare, while some public TCRs occurred in many donors. Reportedly, diagnosis of cytomegalovirus status by the classifier showed high specificity and sensitivity.

It was with 60 Vbeta and 13 Jbeta primers that the PCR ran. The method was immunoSEQ multiplex PCR; TCRdb's version includes in-frame clones alone and lacks a portion of them. The sample lists 140,000 to 150,000 clones; around a tenth were seen once. V was pared by 1 base and J by 7 bases, with 21 bases between. CDR1 is SGHNT and CDR2 is YYREEE in the germline V gene (reference sequence). This CDR3 has 17 amino acids. This chain uses TRBV5-4 with TRBJ2-1, with D perhaps TRBD2 (5 bases). Input material: PBMCs. This receptor was identified in a male donor in good health and CMV-seronegative. The DNA of the CDR3 is TGTGCCAGCAGCTTGAGGTTACTAGGCCCCCCGGGGAATGAGCAGTTCTTC. It codes for CASSLRLLGPPGNEQFF.